This TCR beta chain stems from a study of T cells in Graves' hyperthyroidism and ophthalmopathy. The TCR beta CDR3 regions underwent amplification using RNA transcripts as the source. The HTBI primer set drove a first-round RT-PCR of the TCR CDR3. Via MiXCR, TCRdb re-called the multiplex PCR reads, giving one row per CDR3 protein. Of 450,000 to 550,000 distinct CDR3 sequences listed, approximately 25% are singletons. General study results and limits: Expanded thyroid clonotypes (above 0.001) were mostly also found in blood. Ophthalmopathy cases were set apart from stable hyperthyroidism by a 13 V-J model.

Fresh peripheral blood, 9.5 to 10 ml of it, supplied the PBMCs. With respect to this clonotype: Its antigen is currently unknown.

This receptor was taken from a woman aged 25 to 45 with Graves' ophthalmopathy. The material sequenced was blood.

The CDR3, as DNA: TGCAGCGACACTAACAGGGGAGAGACCCAGTACTTC. Translation gives CSDTNRGETQYF. The chain is built from TRBV29-1 and TRBJ2-5, with TRBD1 matching over 7 bases. CDR3 length: 12 residues. CDR1 is SQVTM, CDR2 ANQGSEA, per germline. V dropped 7 bases and J dropped 4; count of bases not matched to a gene: 6.